This note documents a single T cell receptor beta chain sequence. The data were obtained in a study of control samples from healthy donors and cancer patients. Sequenced by immunoSEQ multiplex PCR; TCRdb stores in-frame clones only, minus some. The table shows 130,000 to 150,000 clones, with roughly 94% occurring only once. This CDR3 contains 13 residues. Germline V gene sequence: CDR1 LGHDT, CDR2 YNNKEL (reference sequence). V was pared by 6 bases and J by 0 bases, with 6 bases between. Sequencing input: PBMCs. This sequence was found in a man aged 60 to 75 with colorectal cancer. The V and J genes are TRBV3-1 (or the pseudogene TRBV3-2) and TRBJ1-3, with no clear D. The CDR3 loop is CASRVSSGNTIYF. CDR3 bases: TGTGCCAGCAGAGTCAGCTCTGGAAACACCATATATTTT.